This TCR beta chain is drawn from a study of prognosis after radiotherapy for stage I lung cancer. As for the study in general: Non-small cell lung cancer patients at stage I were enrolled between early 2018 and 2019.

Genomic DNA was subjected to two-round multiplex PCR for amplification of TCR beta CDR3. Primers (each specific to one TRBV or TRBJ gene) were used in first-round PCR. TCRdb analysed the multiplex PCR reads with MiXCR anew, one entry per CDR3 protein. The table has around 60,000 distinct CDR3 sequences, around 27% seen once. Many counts were recorded for this clonotype. Trimming cost V 5 bases and J 0 bases, with 10 bases left between them. This CDR3 contains 15 residues. Germline V gives CDR1 KGHSH, CDR2 LQKENI. The sequence was obtained from a donor aged 50 or older with non-small cell lung cancer. This chain connects TRBV18 to TRBJ2-2; the D is unclear. Sequencing was performed on PBMCs, taken before or after stereotactic body radiation therapy (not recorded which). CDR3 protein: CASSAVSANTGELFF. For the CDR3, the DNA is TGTGCCAGCTCAGCCGTAAGCGCGAACACCGGGGAGCTGTTTTTT.